This TCR beta chain appears in the sequencing data of a study of T cell responses to AZD1222 COVID-19 vaccine. This CDR3 is built from 17 residues. CDR1 is MNHEY, CDR2 SVGEGT, per germline. V lost 2 bases, J lost 2 bases, and 11 bases stayed unmatched. TCRdb's copy holds only in-frame clones and misses some; the assay was immunoSEQ multiplex PCR. The sample lists some 150,000 clones, roughly nine tenths occurring once. The sequences come from peripheral blood, collected after recovery from COVID-19. The chain uses TRBV6-2 or TRBV6-3 and TRBJ1-1; 7 bases map to TRBD1. This clonotype originated in an adult who had recovered from COVID-19. DNA for the CDR3: TGTGCCAGCAGTTACGAGAAAACGGGACAGCCAAACACTGAAGCTTTCTTT. Translated: CASSYEKTGQPNTEAFF.